This T cell receptor (beta chain) came from a study of blood T cell repertoires in COVID-19. This clone was recorded only once. Within the sample, other DNA sequences also encode this same CDR3. Clinical history reported by participants formed the basis on which cohorts were assigned. Deletions cut 0 bases from V and 4 bases from J, with 12 bases between. In germline, CDR1 is SGHKS, CDR2 YYEKEE (reference sequence). The CDR3 totals 15 residues. TCRdb's copy holds only in-frame clones and misses some; the assay was immunoSEQ multiplex PCR. This sample has about 150,000 clones, with 88% found just once. This receptor was obtained from a woman in her fifties or sixties who had recovered from COVID-19. Sequencing was carried out using PBMCs or T cells enriched from blood (not recorded which). The chain is built from TRBV5-5 and TRBJ2-3; D gene ambiguous. The chain's CDR3 is CASSLVPSVADTQYF. The CDR3 DNA follows: TGTGCCAGCAGCTTGGTACCAAGTGTAGCAGATACGCAGTATTTT.